The source of this T cell receptor beta chain is a study of a mutant IDH1 vaccine in newly diagnosed glioma. Study information: Averaging roughly 40 years of age, treated patients were about 60% male and around 38% female. Beforehand, treatment had been radiotherapy, temozolomide, or both; the majority received both.

A note on this clone: Its antigen is still unknown.

Germline V gene data show CDR1 as MDHEN and CDR2 as SYDVKM. The CDR3 runs to 16 residues. The V and J ends lost 3 bases and 6 bases, in that order; junction bases with no gene match: 9. Time point defined: week 35, safety follow-up. Topical imiquimod was applied with each vaccine dose, which held 300 ug of mutant IDH1 20-mer peptide. Patients were given eight vaccinations, scheduled in weeks 1, 3, 5, 7, 11, 15, 19 and 23. The repertoire was sequenced with immunoSEQ multiplex PCR; TCRdb's copy has only in-frame clones and lacks some. Of roughly 49,000 clones in the sample, approximately 92% were seen once.

This sample comprised PBMCs, obtained from a glioma patient whose treatment included an IDH1 peptide vaccine. The clonotype was recovered from a man aged 50-60 years with glioma. J is TRBJ1-5 and V is TRBV28, with TRBD1 matching 9 bases. As DNA, the CDR3 is TGTGCCAGCAGTTTTTACCTCACAGGGGGCGGTCAGCCCCAGCATTTT. Residues: CASSFYLTGGGQPQHF.